These 5 T cell receptor beta chains were sequenced from one sample in a study of cytomegalovirus exposure and HLA in healthy donors. PCR was performed using 60 Vbeta and 13 Jbeta primers. Assay: immunoSEQ multiplex PCR; the TCRdb copy retains only in-frame clones and omits some. Counted here are roughly 100,000 clones, roughly 80% occurring once; the ten biggest clones make up roughly 3.7%. The sequencing sample was made of PBMCs. The origin of the receptors is a man aged 60 to 69 in good health and CMV-seronegative.

This chain connects TRBV9 to TRBJ2-1; 11 bases line up with TRBD1. V was clipped by 1 base and J by 8 bases; unmatched bases: 2. The CDR3 covers 14 residues. CDR1 is SGDLS, CDR2 YYNGEE, per germline. CDR3 coding DNA: TGTGCCAGCAGCGTAAGGGACAGGGGGGATGAGCAGTTCTTC. It encodes CASSVRDRGDEQFF.

The chain uses TRBV7-2 and TRBJ2-3; 16 positions match TRBD2. This CDR3 region has 18 residues. With 5 bases clipped from V and 11 bases from J, the junction kept 16 bases outside the gene matches. Germline lookup yields CDR1 SGHTA and CDR2 FQGNSA. The CDR3 DNA sequence: TGTGCCAGCAGCCCTGGGACTAGCGGGGGGGCACGGCTCCAGGGGCAGTATTTT. This codes for CASSPGTSGGARLQGQYF.

This chain links TRBV5-4 with TRBJ2-3, with a tentative D call TRBD2 (5 bases). Per germline, CDR1 SGHNT and CDR2 YYREEE (reference sequence). The V end was cut by 5 bases, the J end by 13 bases, with 17 bases between. The CDR3 loop spans 12 amino acids. CDR3 sequence reads: CASRSDRNGEYF. For the CDR3, the DNA is TGTGCCAGCAGATCCGATAGGAACGGGGAGTATTTT.

V gene TRBV30 combines with J gene TRBJ1-5, with 7 positions matching TRBD1. Germline V gene sequence: CDR1 GTSNPN, CDR2 SVGIG (reference sequence). CDR3 size: 12 residues. The J segment lost 9 bases and the V segment lost 0 bases, leaving 2 bases of the junction unmatched. CDR3 residues: CAWSVQGRPQHF. CDR3 sequence (DNA): TGTGCCTGGAGTGTACAGGGGCGGCCCCAGCATTTT. Supplemented by reference TRBV30 and TRBJ1-5, the full variable domain reads SQTIHQWPATLVQPVGSPLSLECTVEGTSNPNLYWYRQAAGRGLQLLFYSVGIGQISSEVPQNLSASRPQDRQFILSSKKLLLSDSGFYLCAWSVQGRPQHFGDGTRLSIL.

The chain links TRBV30 to TRBJ2-1; possibly TRBD1 for D (6 bases). The CDR3 spans 13 residues. V was pared by 1 base and J by 7 bases, with 11 bases between. The V gene's germline CDR1 is GTSNPN and CDR2 SVGIG (reference sequence). The CDR3 coding sequence is TGTGCCTGGAGTGGGTGGGGGCTGAATGAGCAGTTCTTC. It is translated as CAWSGWGLNEQFF.